The 23 T cell receptor beta chains in this list originate from one sample, sequenced in a study of T cells in Graves' hyperthyroidism and ophthalmopathy. RNA transcripts provided the source from which TCR beta CDR3 regions were amplified. The primer set for the first-round RT-PCR of the TCR CDR3 was HTBI. MiXCR, applied by TCRdb to the multiplex PCR reads, yields one record per CDR3 protein. The data hold almost 600,000 distinct CDR3 sequences, with about 15% observed a single time. The material sequenced was blood. These receptors all come from a young woman with Graves' hyperthyroidism that later progressed to Graves' ophthalmopathy.

The rearrangement joins TRBV18 to TRBJ1-1, with a possible D match to TRBD1 (5 bases). Germline-derived CDR1 and CDR2 are KGHSH and LQKENI. CDR3 size: 14 residues. Deletions cut 1 base from V and 8 bases from J, with 14 bases between. CDR3 coding DNA: TGTGCCAGCTCACCACGGGGAGATGGGGCCGAAGCTTTCTTT. It translates to CASSPRGDGAEAFF.

The J gene is TRBJ1-4, the V gene TRBV4-2; D is ambiguous. The ends were cut back, 4 bases at V and 2 bases at J, with 11 bases in the middle. The CDR3 covers 15 residues. The V gene's germline CDR1 is LGHNA and CDR2 YNFKEQ. CDR3 amino acids: CASSRAPGTNEKLFF. The CDR3, as DNA: TGTGCCAGCAGCCGGGCCCCCGGGACTAATGAAAAACTGTTTTTT.

The rearrangement uses TRBV5-5 and TRBJ2-3; the D is unclear. Germline loops: CDR1 SGHKS, CDR2 YYEKEE (reference sequence). The length of the CDR3 is 16 residues. Trimming took 0 bases from V and 0 from J, leaving 11 bases between them. CDR3 protein: CASSLGDTPSTDTQYF. CDR3 nucleotide sequence: TGTGCCAGCAGCTTGGGAGACACACCTAGCACAGATACGCAGTATTTT.

This clonotype has at least ten counts. This rearrangement joins TRBV24-1 to TRBJ1-1; 10 nucleotides agree with TRBD1. The germline V gene encodes CDR1 KGHDR and CDR2 SFDVKD. Trimming at V came to 7 bases and at J to 5 bases, leaving 6 bases not matched to a gene. The CDR3 totals 14 residues. CDR3 protein: CATRSGTGDTEAFF. CDR3 in DNA: TGTGCCACCAGATCCGGGACAGGGGATACTGAAGCTTTCTTT.

The J gene is TRBJ2-6, the V gene TRBV5-4, with D possibly called TRBD1 or TRBD2 (6 bases each). Trimming took 1 base from V and 8 from J, leaving 7 bases between them. CDR3 size: 13 residues. Germline V gene sequence: CDR1 SGHNT, CDR2 YYREEE (reference sequence). This CDR3 is CASSLRGPNVLTF. The DNA for the CDR3 is TGTGCCAGCAGCTTGCGGGGGCCCAACGTCCTGACTTTC.

Ten or more counts support this clonotype. The J gene is TRBJ1-5, the V gene TRBV30; 9 bases align to TRBD1. This CDR3 has 17 residues. Germline CDR1 reads GTSNPN; CDR2 reads SVGIG (reference sequence). The junction had 11 bases not matched to a gene; V was cut back by 2 bases and J by 3 bases. CDR3 coding DNA: TGTGCCTGGAGTTCCCCGGGACAGGGTTTTGCCAATCAGCCCCAGCATTTT. It specifies CAWSSPGQGFANQPQHF. The variable domain in full, with the rest retrieved from reference TRBV30 and TRBJ1-5, is SQTIHQWPATLVQPVGSPLSLECTVEGTSNPNLYWYRQAAGRGLQLLFYSVGIGQISSEVPQNLSASRPQDRQFILSSKKLLLSDSGFYLCAWSSPGQGFANQPQHFGDGTRLSIL.

At least ten counts were recorded for this clonotype. V usage is TRBV29-1 and J usage is TRBJ1-2; D not resolved. Trimming removed 7 bases from V and 4 bases from J, with 22 bases in between. The CDR3 length is 15 residues. In germline, CDR1 is SQVTM, CDR2 ANQGSEA. The CDR3: CSAYHGGKWGYGYTF. The CDR3 bases are TGCAGCGCATACCACGGAGGGAAATGGGGCTATGGCTACACCTTC.

In its sample, this clonotype was seen many times. The chain is built from TRBV15 and TRBJ1-5, with TRBD1 matching 7 bases. The CDR3 is made up of 15 amino acids. V shed 0 bases and J 6 bases; nucleotides not matched to a gene: 5. Germline CDR1 is LNHNV and CDR2 is YYDKDF (reference sequence). The CDR3 protein is CATSRDIGGSQPQHF. The CDR3 bases are TGTGCCACCAGCAGAGATATAGGGGGCAGTCAGCCCCAGCATTTT.

This clonotype was counted ten times or more. The V gene is TRBV5-1, the J gene TRBJ2-1; the match to TRBD2 covers 10 bases. CDR3 length: 17 residues. The V gene end was trimmed by 3 bases and the J gene end by 3 bases; junction bases not matched to a gene: 9. CDR1 is SGHRS and CDR2 is YFSETQ in the germline V gene. The DNA for the CDR3 is TGCGCCAGCAGCTCCACTGGGACTAGCGTAGACTACAATGAGCAGTTCTTC. Translating it yields CASSSTGTSVDYNEQFF.

This clonotype came up many times. The J gene is TRBJ2-7, the V gene TRBV10-3, with no clear D. Deletions cut 3 bases from V and 7 bases from J, with 10 bases between. In germline, CDR1 is ENHRY, CDR2 SYGVKD. This CDR3 spans 12 amino acids. DNA of the CDR3: TGTGCCATCAGTGAATTTCTTCGGGAGCAGTACTTC. It is translated as CAISEFLREQYF.

This clonotype was found many times. V gene TRBV28 combines with J gene TRBJ1-4; tentative D call: TRBD1 (5 bases). The CDR3 has 15 residues. The V gene's germline CDR1 is MDHEN and CDR2 SYDVKM. Trimming removed 4 bases at V and 9 bases at J, with 18 bases between. CDR3 amino acids: CASSSGTATMKKLFF. The DNA of the CDR3 is TGTGCCAGCAGTTCCGGGACGGCCACAATGAAAAAACTGTTTTTT.

A remark on this clonotype: A read error may produce the germline difference seen at one junction end. This chain joins TRBV12-3 or TRBV12-4 and TRBJ2-3, with a possible D match to TRBD2 (7 bases). The CDR3 runs to 18 residues. The CDR3 here is CAGSQGGGASAFTDTQYF. The CDR3 DNA reads TGTGCCGGCAGCCAAGGGGGGGGGGCTAGCGCCTTCACAGATACGCAGTATTTT.

This clonotype was detected many times. The chain combines TRBV6-1 with TRBJ1-2; 7 bases agree with TRBD1. In germline, CDR1 is MNHNS, CDR2 SASEGT. J was trimmed by 3 bases and V by 6 bases; bases with no gene match: 4. The CDR3 has 13 residues. The CDR3 DNA is TGTGCCAGCAGCGGACAGGTCGACTATGGCTACACCTTC. Protein: CASSGQVDYGYTF.

This sequence joins TRBV29-1 and TRBJ2-7; TRBD2 matches 10 bases. The CDR3 has 14 residues. Germline V gene sequence: CDR1 SQVTM, CDR2 ANQGSEA. J lost 5 bases, V lost 5 bases, and 9 bases had no gene match. The DNA for the CDR3 is TGCAGCGTTCAGGTTACTAGCGGGATTGACGAGCAGTACTTC. It is translated as CSVQVTSGIDEQYF.

There are a few counts of this clonotype. This chain links TRBV25-1 with TRBJ1-1, with D possibly TRBD1 on 6 matching bases. This CDR3 contains 13 residues. Per the germline V gene, CDR1 is MGHDK and CDR2 is SYGVNS. Trimming left V 6 bases short and J 6 bases short, with 14 bases between. The CDR3 sequence is CASSRQALAEAFF. The CDR3 coding sequence is TGTGCCAGCAGCAGACAGGCTCTTGCTGAAGCTTTCTTT. The full variable domain, its missing parts supplied by reference TRBV25-1 and TRBJ1-1, is EADIYQTPRYLVIGTGKKITLECSQTMGHDKMYWYQQDPGMELHLIHYSYGVNSTEKGDLSSESTVSRIRTEHFPLTLESARPSHTSQYLCASSRQALAEAFFGQGTRLTVV.

This clonotype was detected ten times or more. The rearrangement joins TRBV29-1 to TRBJ1-1; 8 bases match TRBD1. CDR3 length: 14 amino acids. Germline V lookup: CDR1 SQVTM, CDR2 ANQGSEA. V shed 1 base and J 1 base; nucleotides not matched to a gene: 2. The CDR3 reads CSVEAGTGNTEAFF. The DNA of the CDR3 is TGCAGCGTTGAAGCAGGGACAGGGAACACTGAAGCTTTCTTT. The full variable domain, its missing parts supplied by reference TRBV29-1 and TRBJ1-1, is SAVISQKPSRDICQRGTSLTIQCQVDSQVTMMFWYRQQPGQSLTLIATANQGSEATYESGFVIDKFPISRPNLTFSTLTVSNMSPEDSSIYLCSVEAGTGNTEAFFGQGTRLTVV.

This clonotype was detected many times. V usage is TRBV6-2 or TRBV6-3 and J usage is TRBJ1-5; D call uncertain. Per germline, CDR1 MNHEY and CDR2 SVGEGT. Deletions cut 2 bases from V and 2 bases from J, with 10 bases between. The CDR3 consists of 15 residues. In DNA form, the CDR3 reads TGTGCCAGCAGTTACGGTCCCGTTGGCAATCAGCCCCAGCATTTT. This encodes CASSYGPVGNQPQHF.

This clonotype was recorded at least ten times. The V call is TRBV18, the J call TRBJ2-1, with 8 positions matching TRBD1. The ends lost 2 bases at V and 8 bases at J; junction bases unmatched: 11. The CDR3 extends over 16 amino acids. The V gene's germline CDR1 is KGHSH and CDR2 LQKENI. The CDR3 loop reads CASSPFTGGSDHEQFF. The CDR3 coding sequence is TGTGCCAGCTCACCATTCACAGGGGGAAGCGACCATGAGCAGTTCTTC.

Regarding this clonotype: Possible read error: a much larger clone is one base away. This chain uses TRBV11-3 with TRBJ1-6, with 7 positions matching TRBD1. Germline V gives CDR1 SGHNT, CDR2 YENEEA. This CDR3 comprises 15 residues. DNA of the CDR3: TGTGCCAGCAGCCCTCTACAGGGGAATAATTCACCCCTCCCCTTT. Protein sequence: CASSPLQGNNSPLPF.

This clonotype was seen ten or more times. V is TRBV20-1 and J is TRBJ1-2; D possibly corresponds to TRBD1 (5 bases). Germline lookup yields CDR1 DFQATT and CDR2 SNEGSKA (reference sequence). V lost 0 bases and J 3 bases, leaving 11 bases between the germline ends. CDR3 size: 14 residues. Written as DNA, the CDR3 is TGCAGTGCTAGAGATCGGCAGGGAGACTATGGCTACACCTTC. This sequence encodes CSARDRQGDYGYTF.

A word on this clonotype: Germline and junction disagree at one end, which may indicate a read error. The rearrangement uses TRBV7-2 and TRBJ2-1, with 8 bases aligning to TRBD1. From germline, CDR1 is SGHTA and CDR2 FQGNSA. The CDR3 runs 11 residues. In DNA form, the CDR3 reads TGTGCCAGCAGCAAGGACAGGGCAGGAGTCTTC. Translated: CASSKDRAGVF.

The chain uses TRBV19 and TRBJ2-1, with 10 positions matching TRBD2. CDR1 and CDR2 from the germline V gene are LNHDA and SQIVND (reference sequence). Trimming removed 4 bases from V and 4 bases from J; junction bases left unmatched: 10. The CDR3 consists of 17 residues. DNA for the CDR3: TGTGCCAGTAGTAGGGTAGCGGGAGGTGGTGAGTACAATGAGCAGTTCTTC. This gives the protein CASSRVAGGGEYNEQFF.

This clonotype was observed a handful of times. This sequence joins TRBV10-3 and TRBJ2-5; 16 nucleotides align to TRBD2. The CDR3 has 18 residues. Germline CDR1 is ENHRY and CDR2 is SYGVKD. Trimming cost V 4 bases and J 5 bases; bases outside gene matches: 10. CDR3 sequence: CAISAVGTSGRAGETQYF. Written as DNA, the CDR3 is TGTGCCATCAGTGCGGTCGGGACTAGCGGGAGGGCCGGGGAGACCCAGTACTTC.